This TCR beta chain comes out of a study of cytomegalovirus exposure and HLA in healthy donors. The CDR3 has 14 amino acids. Trimming took 6 bases from V and 1 from J, leaving 12 bases between them. In germline, CDR1 is MNHNS, CDR2 SASEGT. Assay used: immunoSEQ multiplex PCR; TCRdb lists only in-frame clones, some missing. The sample includes 150,000 to 200,000 clones, about 87% seen only once; the top ten take more than 1.3%. V is TRBV6-1 and J is TRBJ1-1, with D tentatively TRBD1 (6 bases). The material sequenced was PBMCs. The TCR was taken from a young woman in good health and CMV-seronegative. The CDR3 sequence: CASSLTGPNTEAFF. For the CDR3, the DNA is TGTGCCAGCAGCCTTACAGGGCCGAACACTGAAGCTTTCTTT.